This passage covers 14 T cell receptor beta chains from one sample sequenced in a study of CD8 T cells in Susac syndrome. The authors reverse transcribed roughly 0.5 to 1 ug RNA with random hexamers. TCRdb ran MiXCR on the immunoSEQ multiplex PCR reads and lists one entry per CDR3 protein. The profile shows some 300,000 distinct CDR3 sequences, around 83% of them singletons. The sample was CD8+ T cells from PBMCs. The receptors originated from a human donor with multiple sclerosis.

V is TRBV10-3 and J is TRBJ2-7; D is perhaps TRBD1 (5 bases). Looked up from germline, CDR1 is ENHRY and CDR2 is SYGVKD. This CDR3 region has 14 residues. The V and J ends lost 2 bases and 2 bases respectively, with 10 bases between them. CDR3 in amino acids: CAISEVRVPYEQYF. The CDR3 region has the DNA TGTGCCATCAGTGAGGTCAGGGTTCCCTACGAGCAGTACTTC.

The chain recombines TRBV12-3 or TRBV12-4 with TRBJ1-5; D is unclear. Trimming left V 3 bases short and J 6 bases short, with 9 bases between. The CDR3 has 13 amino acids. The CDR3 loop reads CASSFGGLQPQHF. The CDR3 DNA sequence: TGTGCCAGCAGTTTCGGAGGGCTTCAGCCCCAGCATTTT.

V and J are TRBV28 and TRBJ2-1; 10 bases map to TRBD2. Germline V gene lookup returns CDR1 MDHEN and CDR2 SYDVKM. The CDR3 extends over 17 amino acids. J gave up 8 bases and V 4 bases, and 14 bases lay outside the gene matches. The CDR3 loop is CASSSLRASGSSYEQFF. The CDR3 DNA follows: TGTGCCAGCAGTTCCCTACGTGCTAGCGGGAGTTCCTATGAGCAGTTCTTC.

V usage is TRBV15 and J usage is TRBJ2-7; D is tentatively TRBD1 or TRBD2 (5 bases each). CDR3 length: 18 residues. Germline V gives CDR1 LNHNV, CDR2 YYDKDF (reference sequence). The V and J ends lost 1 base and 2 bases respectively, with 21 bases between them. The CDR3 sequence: CATSRVPGGGLGTYEQYF. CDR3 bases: TGTGCCACCAGCAGAGTTCCTGGGGGTGGGTTAGGCACCTACGAGCAGTACTTC. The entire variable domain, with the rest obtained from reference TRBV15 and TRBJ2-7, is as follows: DAMVIQNPRYQVTQFGKPVTLSCSQTLNHNVMYWYQQKSSQAPKLLFHYYDKDFNNEADTPDNFQSRRPNTSFCFLDIRSPGLGDTAMYLCATSRVPGGGLGTYEQYFGPGTRLTVT.

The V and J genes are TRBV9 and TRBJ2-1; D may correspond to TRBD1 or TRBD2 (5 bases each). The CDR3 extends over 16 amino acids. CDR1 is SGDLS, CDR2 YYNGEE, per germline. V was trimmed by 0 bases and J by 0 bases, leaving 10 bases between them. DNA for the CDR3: TGTGCCAGCAGCGTAGAAATGGGACGCTCCTACAATGAGCAGTTCTTC. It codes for CASSVEMGRSYNEQFF.

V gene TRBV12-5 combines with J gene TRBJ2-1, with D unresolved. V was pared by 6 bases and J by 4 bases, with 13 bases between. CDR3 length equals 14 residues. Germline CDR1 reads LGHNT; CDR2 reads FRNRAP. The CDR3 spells CASGSDVTYNEQFF. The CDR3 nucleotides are TGTGCTAGTGGCTCTGACGTAACGTACAATGAGCAGTTCTTC.

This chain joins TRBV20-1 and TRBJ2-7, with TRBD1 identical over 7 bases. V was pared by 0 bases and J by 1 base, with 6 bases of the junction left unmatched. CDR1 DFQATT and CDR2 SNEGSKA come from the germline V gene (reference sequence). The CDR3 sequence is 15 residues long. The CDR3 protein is CSARDPGGESYEQYF. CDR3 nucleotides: TGCAGTGCTAGAGATCCAGGGGGTGAATCCTACGAGCAGTACTTC.

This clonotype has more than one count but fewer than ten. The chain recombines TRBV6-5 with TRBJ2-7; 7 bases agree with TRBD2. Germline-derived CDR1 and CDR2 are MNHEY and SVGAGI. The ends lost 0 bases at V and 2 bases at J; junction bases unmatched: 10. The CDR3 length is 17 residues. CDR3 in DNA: TGTGCCAGCAGTTACTCGATGAGAGGGAGGGTCACCTACGAGCAGTACTTC. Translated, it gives CASSYSMRGRVTYEQYF.

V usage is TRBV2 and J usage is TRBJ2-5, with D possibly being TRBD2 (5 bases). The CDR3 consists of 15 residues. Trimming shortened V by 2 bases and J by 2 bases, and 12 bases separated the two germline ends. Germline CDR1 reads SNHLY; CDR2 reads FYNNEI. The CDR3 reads CASSETRAVQETQYF. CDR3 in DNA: TGTGCCAGCAGTGAAACGAGGGCAGTGCAAGAGACCCAGTACTTC.

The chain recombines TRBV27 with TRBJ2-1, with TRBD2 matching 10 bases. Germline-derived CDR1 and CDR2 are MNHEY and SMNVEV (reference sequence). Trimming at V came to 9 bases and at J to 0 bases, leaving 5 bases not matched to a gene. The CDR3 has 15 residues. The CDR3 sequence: CASTSGASSYNEQFF. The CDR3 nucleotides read TGTGCCAGTACTAGCGGGGCTTCCTCCTACAATGAGCAGTTCTTC.

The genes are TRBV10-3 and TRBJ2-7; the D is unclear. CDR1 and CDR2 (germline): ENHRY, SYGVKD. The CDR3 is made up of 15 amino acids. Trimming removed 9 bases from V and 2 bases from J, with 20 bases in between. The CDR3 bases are TGTGCCATACAGTTGTACCGGAACAGAACCTACGAGCAGTACTTC. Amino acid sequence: CAIQLYRNRTYEQYF.

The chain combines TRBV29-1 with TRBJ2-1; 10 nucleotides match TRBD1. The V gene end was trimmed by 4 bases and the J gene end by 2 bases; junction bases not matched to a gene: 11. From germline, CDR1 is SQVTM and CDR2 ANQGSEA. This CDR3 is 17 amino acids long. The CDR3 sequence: CSVGASSGTGAYNEQFF. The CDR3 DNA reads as TGCAGCGTTGGGGCCTCCTCCGGGACAGGGGCCTACAATGAGCAGTTCTTC.

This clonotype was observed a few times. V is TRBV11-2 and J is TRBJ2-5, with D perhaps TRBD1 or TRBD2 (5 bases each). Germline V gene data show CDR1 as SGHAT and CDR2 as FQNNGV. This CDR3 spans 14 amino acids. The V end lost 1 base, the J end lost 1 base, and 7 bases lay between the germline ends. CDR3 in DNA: TGTGCCAGCAGCTTAGGGGGGACCCAAGAGACCCAGTACTTC. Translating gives CASSLGGTQETQYF. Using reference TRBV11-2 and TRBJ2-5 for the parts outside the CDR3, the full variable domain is EAGVAQSPRYKIIEKRQSVAFWCNPISGHATLYWYQQILGQGPKLLIQFQNNGVVDDSQLPKDRFSAERLKGVDSTLKIQPAKLEDSAVYLCASSLGGTQETQYFGPGTRLLVL.

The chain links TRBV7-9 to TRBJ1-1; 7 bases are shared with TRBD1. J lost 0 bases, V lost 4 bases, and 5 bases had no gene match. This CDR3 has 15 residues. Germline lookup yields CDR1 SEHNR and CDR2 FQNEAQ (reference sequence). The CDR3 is CASSSPTGVNTEAFF. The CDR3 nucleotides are TGTGCCAGCAGCTCACCTACAGGGGTGAACACTGAAGCTTTCTTT.